This entry describes one TCR beta chain. Its cognate antigen is unknown. TCRdb reprocessed the 5' RACE reads, with one entry per CDR3 protein and no DNA. This specimen shows just over 300,000 distinct CDR3 sequences; the ten leading clones hold roughly 5.3%. The data originate from a study of monozygotic twins with inflammatory bowel disease. General study points: Part of the variability in patient repertoires may have come from differing immunosuppressive treatments. Repertoire similarity did not differ between concordant and discordant twins, perhaps due to limited power. Healthy co-twins exceeded IBD patients in TCRbeta diversity as measured by inverse Simpson.

The V gene's germline CDR1 is MNHEY and CDR2 SVGEGT. This CDR3 region has 17 residues. V and J are TRBV6-2 or TRBV6-3 and TRBJ2-4; the TCRdb D gene call, TRBD1, has no DNA to confirm it. Material for sequencing was blood. This TCR came from a human donor with ulcerative colitis or Crohn's disease, or a healthy co-twin of an affected twin (not recorded which). The CDR3 spells CASSLSSGPLAKNIQYF.